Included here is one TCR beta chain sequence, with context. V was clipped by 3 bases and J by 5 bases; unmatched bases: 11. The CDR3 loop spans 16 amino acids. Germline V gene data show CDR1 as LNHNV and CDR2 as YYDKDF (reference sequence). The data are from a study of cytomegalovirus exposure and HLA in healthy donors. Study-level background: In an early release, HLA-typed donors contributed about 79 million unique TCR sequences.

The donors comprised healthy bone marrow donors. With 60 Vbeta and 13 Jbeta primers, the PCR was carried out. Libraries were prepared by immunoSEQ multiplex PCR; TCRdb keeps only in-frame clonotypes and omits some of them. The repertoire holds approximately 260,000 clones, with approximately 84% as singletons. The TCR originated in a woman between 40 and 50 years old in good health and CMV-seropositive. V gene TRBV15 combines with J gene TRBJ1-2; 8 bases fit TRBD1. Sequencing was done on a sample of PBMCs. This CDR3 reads CATSRDDRGLIYGYTF. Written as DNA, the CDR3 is TGTGCCACCAGCAGGGACGACAGGGGCCTCATATATGGCTACACCTTC.